This passage covers 6 T cell receptor beta chains from one sample sequenced in a study of spatial heterogeneity in lung cancer. Using its own MiXCR run on the 5' RACE reads, TCRdb lists one record per CDR3 protein. The sample yields tens of thousands of distinct CDR3 sequences, approximately 12% seen once. The sample's time point: sample taken at primary tumor resection. Researchers sequenced whole RNA taken from tumor, nontumor lung or frozen PBMC without sorting. The sequencing here drew on PBMCs, taken at surgery. All receptors derive from a male donor with early-stage non-small cell lung cancer.

The gene calls are TRBV5-5 and TRBJ2-7; 9 bases match TRBD1. With V trimmed by 4 bases and J by 3 bases, 11 bases remained unmatched. Germline CDR1 reads SGHKS; CDR2 reads YYEKEE (reference sequence). The CDR3 sequence is 16 residues long. The DNA of the CDR3 is TGTGCCAGCAGCCTAGCCGACAGGGGGGTGTTCTACGAGCAGTACTTC. Its protein product is CASSLADRGVFYEQYF.

The chain has TRBV20-1 and TRBJ2-3; TRBD2 agrees at 10 bases. The CDR3 is 14 amino acids. V lost 0 bases, J lost 3 bases, and 0 bases stayed unmatched. From germline, CDR1 is DFQATT and CDR2 SNEGSKA (reference sequence). CDR3: CSARETSGTDTQYF. Written as DNA, the CDR3 is TGCAGTGCTAGAGAGACTAGCGGGACAGATACGCAGTATTTT.

This clonotype occurred a few times. This sequence joins TRBV29-1 and TRBJ1-1, with TRBD1 identical over 9 bases. J lost 5 bases, V lost 4 bases, and 11 bases had no gene match. CDR3 length: 15 amino acids. Germline V gene data show CDR1 as SQVTM and CDR2 as ANQGSEA. This CDR3 is CSVVFSGTGITEAFF. The CDR3 DNA reads as TGCAGCGTTGTTTTTTCCGGGACAGGGATTACTGAAGCTTTCTTT.

This clonotype has just a few counts. This chain links TRBV2 with TRBJ2-3; 11 bases fit TRBD2. Germline CDR1 reads SNHLY; CDR2 reads FYNNEI. CDR3 length: 14 residues. Losses at the gene ends were 10 bases for V and 5 bases for J; bases not matched to a gene: 8. As DNA, the CDR3 is TGTGCCACCTCCACTAGCGGGGGTGGAGATACGCAGTATTTT. Its translation: CATSTSGGGDTQYF.

This clonotype was recorded many times. The chain is built from TRBV7-2 and TRBJ2-1, with 7 bases matching TRBD1. Germline CDR1 reads SGHTA; CDR2 reads FQGNSA. J was trimmed by 7 bases and V by 3 bases; bases with no gene match: 6. The CDR3 contains 14 residues. The CDR3 nucleotides are TGTGCCAGCAGCTTGGCGACAGGGAGAAATGAGCAGTTCTTC. It translates to CASSLATGRNEQFF.

This clonotype was counted a few times. The chain carries TRBV12-3 or TRBV12-4 and TRBJ2-5, with 8 bases identical to TRBD1. J lost 4 bases, V lost 3 bases, and 1 base had no gene match. This CDR3 has 13 residues. The chain's CDR3 is CASSFRGRETQYF. CDR3 nucleotide sequence: TGTGCCAGCAGTTTCAGGGGGCGAGAGACCCAGTACTTC.